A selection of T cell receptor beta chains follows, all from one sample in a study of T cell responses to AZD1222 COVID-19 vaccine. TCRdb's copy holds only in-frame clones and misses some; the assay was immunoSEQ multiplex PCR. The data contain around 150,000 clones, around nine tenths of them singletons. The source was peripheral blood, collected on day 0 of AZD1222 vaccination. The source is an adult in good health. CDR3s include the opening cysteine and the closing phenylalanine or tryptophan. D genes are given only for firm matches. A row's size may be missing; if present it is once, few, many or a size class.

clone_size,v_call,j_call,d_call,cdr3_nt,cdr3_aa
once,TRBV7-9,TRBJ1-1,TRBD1,TGTGCCAGCAGCTACAGGACAGGGGAGGACACTGAAGCTTTCTTT,CASSYRTGEDTEAFF
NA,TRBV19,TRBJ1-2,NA,TGTGCCAGTACCATCTCGCGACAGCCCTATGGCTACACCTTC,CASTISRQPYGYTF
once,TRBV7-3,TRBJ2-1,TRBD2,TGTGCCAGCAGCTTATTGGCTAGCGGGGGACCGGGCAGGGGTGAGCAGTTCTTC,CASSLLASGGPGRGEQFF
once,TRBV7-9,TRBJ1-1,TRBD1,TGTGCCAGCAGCTCACAGGGGATTAGCGCTGAAGCTTTCTTT,CASSSQGISAEAFF
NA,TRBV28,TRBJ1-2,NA,TGTGCCTCCCGTTCGGGCGGGGTGTGGGGCTACACCTTC,CASRSGGVWGYTF
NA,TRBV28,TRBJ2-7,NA,TGTGCCAGCAGCCTATGGCGGGGCTACGAGCAGTACTTC,CASSLWRGYEQYF
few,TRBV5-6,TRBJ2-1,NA,TGTGCCAGCAGCTTCCGGATCTCCTACAATGAGCAGTTCTTC,CASSFRISYNEQFF
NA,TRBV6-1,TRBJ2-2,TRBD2,TGTGCCAGCAGTGTACTAGCGGGAACTCTTTTCGGGGAGCTGTTTTTT,CASSVLAGTLFGELFF
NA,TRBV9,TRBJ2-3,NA,TGTGCCAGCAGCGTTTTCAGGGGGGCCACAGATACGCAGTATTTT,CASSVFRGATDTQYF
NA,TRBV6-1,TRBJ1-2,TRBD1,TGTGCCAGCAGTGAAGGGACAGGGGCCTATGGCTACACCTTC,CASSEGTGAYGYTF
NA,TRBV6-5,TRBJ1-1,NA,TGTGCCAGCAGCCACTCCACTGAAGCTTTCTTT,CASSHSTEAFF
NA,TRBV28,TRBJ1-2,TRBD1,TGTGCCAGCAGTCAGGGGACAGCCTATGGCTACACCTTC,CASSQGTAYGYTF
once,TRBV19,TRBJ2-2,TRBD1,TGTGCCAGTAAAGGACAGGGGGACACCGGGGAGCTGTTTTTT,CASKGQGDTGELFF
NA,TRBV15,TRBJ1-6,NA,TGTGCCACCAGCAGAGACAGGGGCAGCTCCTATAATTCACCCCTCCACTTT,CATSRDRGSSYNSPLHF
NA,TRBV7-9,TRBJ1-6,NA,TGTGCCAGCAGAGTAGAGTCCAGTAGTAATTCACCCCTCCACTTT,CASRVESSSNSPLHF
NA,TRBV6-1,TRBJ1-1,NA,TGTGCCAGCAGTGACATAGCCTTGATGGGCGGCACTGAAGCTTTCTTT,CASSDIALMGGTEAFF
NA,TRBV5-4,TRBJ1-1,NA,TGTGCCAGCAGCTTCGGCCCTTCCCGGCCCAGGGGAAACTTT,CASSFGPSRPRGNF
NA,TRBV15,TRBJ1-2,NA,TGTGCCACCAGCATTGATAGTTTAGCTAACTATGGCTACACCTTC,CATSIDSLANYGYTF
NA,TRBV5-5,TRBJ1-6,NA,TGTGCCAGCAGCTTAGATGCTCACAATAATTCACCCCTCCACTTT,CASSLDAHNNSPLHF
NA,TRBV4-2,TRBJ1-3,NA,TGTGCCAGCAGCCAACCCGGACCGACGATCGGAAACACCATATATTTT,CASSQPGPTIGNTIYF
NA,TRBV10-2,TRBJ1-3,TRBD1,TGCGCCAGTAAAACAGGGGACTCTGGAAACACCATATATTTT,CASKTGDSGNTIYF
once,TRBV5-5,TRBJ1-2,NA,TGTGCCAGCAGCCACGGTTGGGGCTACACCTTC,CASSHGWGYTF
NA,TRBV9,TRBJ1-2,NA,TGTGCCAGCAGCCCGGGGGGCGCTAACTATGGCTACACCTTC,CASSPGGANYGYTF
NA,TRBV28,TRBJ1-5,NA,TGTGCCAGCAGTTTAGGTAGCAATCAGCCCCAGCATTTT,CASSLGSNQPQHF
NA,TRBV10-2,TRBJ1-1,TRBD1,TGCGCCAGCAGTGAGATAGGACAGGGGCTTTCTGAAGCTTTCTTT,CASSEIGQGLSEAFF
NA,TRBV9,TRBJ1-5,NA,TGTGCCAGCAGCCGGGAGGCTCGGGATCGGCCCCAGCATTTT,CASSREARDRPQHF
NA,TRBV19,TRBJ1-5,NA,TGTGCCACCCGAAACCCAGGACGGGAAAATCAGCCCCAGCATTTT,CATRNPGRENQPQHF
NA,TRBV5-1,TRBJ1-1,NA,TGCGCCAGCAGAAGGAACACTGAAGCTTTCTTT,CASRRNTEAFF
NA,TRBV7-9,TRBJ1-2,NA,TGTGCCAGCAGCTTATGGGGGGTCGACTATGGCTACACCTTC,CASSLWGVDYGYTF
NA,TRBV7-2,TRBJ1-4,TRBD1,TGTGCCAGCAGCTTAGTCGGGACAGGGGGCATTAATGAAAAACTGTTTTTT,CASSLVGTGGINEKLFF